This T cell receptor beta chain was retrieved from a study of PD-1 blockade in mismatch repair-deficient tumors. In the study overall: Enrolled 2013-2016, patients had progressing, pretreated mismatch repair-deficient cancers of about a dozen types.

Method: immunoSEQ multiplex PCR; TCRdb's copy keeps in-frame clones and lacks some. The sample yields 30,000 to 40,000 clones, approximately 81% seen once. Comment on this clone: Its specificity is unknown.

Regarding the study as a whole: After pembrolizumab, tumor-resident clones rose rapidly, then generally contracted before radiologic responses.

The CDR3 totals 16 residues. V shed 2 bases, J shed 5 bases, and the junction held 11 bases outside the gene matches. Germline V gene lookup returns CDR1 SGDLS and CDR2 YYNGEE. This clonotype was sampled from an adult with mismatch repair-deficient cancer. The chain is built from TRBV9 and TRBJ1-1; 8 bases match TRBD1. This specimen was peripheral blood, taken less than 95 weeks after starting pembrolizumab. CDR3 amino acids: CASSVRDRGRGTEAFF. The CDR3 nucleotides are TGTGCCAGCAGCGTCCGAGACAGGGGTAGAGGAACTGAAGCTTTCTTT.